The rows below give T cell receptor beta chains drawn from one sample of a study of T cells in Graves' hyperthyroidism and ophthalmopathy. TCRdb re-called the multiplex PCR reads with MiXCR, one entry per CDR3 protein. The top ten clones hold over 3.5% of a sample with about 610,000 distinct CDR3 sequences, 14% to 15% of them seen once. Specimen: blood. These receptors all stem from a woman aged 40-49 years with Graves' ophthalmopathy. Both conserved end residues are part of each CDR3. Where a row states a size, it is once, few, many or the class of an expanded clone; other rows omit it.

clone_size	v_call	j_call	cdr3_aa
NA	TRBV4-2	TRBJ1-1	CASSPGTGGIGSTEAFF
few	TRBV6-2/TRBV6-3	TRBJ2-7	CASRGTANYEQYF
many	TRBV19	TRBJ2-7	CASSTLDASYEQYF
many	TRBV15	TRBJ1-1	CATSRVANTEAFF
many	TRBV7-9	TRBJ2-7	CASSSSGTETYEQYF
many	TRBV7-2	TRBJ2-5	CASSPSGLAETQYF
few	TRBV15	TRBJ1-1	CATSRTGDTEAFF
few	TRBV6-5	TRBJ2-3	CASSSSRQGATDTQYF
many	TRBV28	TRBJ1-1	CASRPPTRREAFF
NA	TRBV6-2/TRBV6-3	TRBJ1-5	CASNEDGLNNQPQHF
few	TRBV13	TRBJ2-7	CASSQQSGTDEQYF
many	TRBV28	TRBJ2-7	CASKGAGDYEQYF
many	TRBV12-3/TRBV12-4	TRBJ2-7	CASSFGGTSGTPYEQYF
many	TRBV5-1	TRBJ2-2	CASSFSAGRSTGELFF
NA	TRBV18	TRBJ2-7	CASSPGASGSTSYEQYF
many	TRBV28	TRBJ2-7	CASSLGRGSYEQYF
many	TRBV6-5	TRBJ1-5	CASSYGPFSNQPQHF
NA	TRBV20-1	TRBJ2-7	CSARDLAGAEQYF
few	TRBV11-3	TRBJ2-5	CASSHFSVQETQYF
many	TRBV27	TRBJ2-7	CASCSKRSLEQYF